Listed here is a single T cell receptor beta chain. Its antigen is unidentified. Germline trimming cut 6 bases from V and 2 bases from J; bases unmatched to any gene: 4. This CDR3 contains 14 residues. Germline V gives CDR1 MNHEY, CDR2 SMNVEV (reference sequence). The unexposed donors gave CD4+ T cells in 2011-2018, prior to COVID-19. After nine to ten days of culture, CD4+ T cells were isolated. Unexposed-donor CD4+ T cells were probed with SARS-CoV-2 S/N and four cold-coronavirus spikes, cells permitting. On days 3 and 7, cultures got half fresh IL-2 medium. The data were taken from a study of CD4 T cells in relation to SARS-CoV-2 and coronaviruses. Study summary: PBMCs were cultured with antigen for less than twelve days before TCR beta sequencing.

The repertoire was sequenced with immunoSEQ multiplex PCR; TCRdb's copy has only in-frame clones and lacks some. The data hold roughly 25,000 clones, with 77% observed a single time. Sequencing was done on a sample of CD4+ T cells from PBMCs, cultured in vitro. This sequence was found in a human donor in good health. The V and J genes are TRBV27 and TRBJ1-5; 7 bases match TRBD1. The CDR3 DNA follows: TGTGCCAGCAGACGAGGACAGGGCAATCAGCCCCAGCATTTT. This translates into CASRRGQGNQPQHF.